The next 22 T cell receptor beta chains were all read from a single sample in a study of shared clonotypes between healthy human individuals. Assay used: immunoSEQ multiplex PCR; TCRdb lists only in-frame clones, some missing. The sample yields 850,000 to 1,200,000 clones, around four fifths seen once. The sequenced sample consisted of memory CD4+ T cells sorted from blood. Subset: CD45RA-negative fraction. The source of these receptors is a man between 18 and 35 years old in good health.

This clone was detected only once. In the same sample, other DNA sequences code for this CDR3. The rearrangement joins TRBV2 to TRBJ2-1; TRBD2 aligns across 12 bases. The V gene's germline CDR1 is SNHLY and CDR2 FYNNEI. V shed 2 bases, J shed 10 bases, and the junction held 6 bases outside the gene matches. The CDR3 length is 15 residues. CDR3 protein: CASSESSGGAAEQFF. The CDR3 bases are TGTGCCAGCAGTGAATCTAGCGGGGGGGCCGCGGAGCAGTTCTTC. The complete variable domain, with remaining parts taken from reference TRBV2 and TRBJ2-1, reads EPEVTQTPSHQVTQMGQEVILRCVPISNHLYFYWYRQILGQKVEFLVSFYNNEISEKSEIFDDQFSVERPDGSNFTLKIRSTKLEDSAMYFCASSESSGGAAEQFFGPGTRLTVL.

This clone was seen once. The CDR3, as DNA: TGCAGCGTGGCAGGGGGCGCGGATGGCTACACCTTC. Protein: CSVAGGADGYTF. J is TRBJ1-2 and V is TRBV29-1; 8 positions match TRBD1. CDR3 length: 12 amino acids. In germline, CDR1 is SQVTM, CDR2 ANQGSEA. Trimming took 6 bases from V and 6 from J; bases not matched to a gene: 6. The variable domain in full, with the rest retrieved from reference TRBV29-1 and TRBJ1-2, is SAVISQKPSRDICQRGTSLTIQCQVDSQVTMMFWYRQQPGQSLTLIATANQGSEATYESGFVIDKFPISRPNLTFSTLTVSNMSPEDSSIYLCSVAGGADGYTFGSGTRLTVV.

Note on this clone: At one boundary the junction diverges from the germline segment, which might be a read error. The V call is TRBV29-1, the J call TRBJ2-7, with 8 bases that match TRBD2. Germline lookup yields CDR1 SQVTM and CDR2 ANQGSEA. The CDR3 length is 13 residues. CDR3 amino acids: CSAEGTRPGEQYF. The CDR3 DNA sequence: TGCAGCGCTGAAGGGACTAGGCCGGGCGAGCAGTACTTC.

The CDR3 DNA reads as TGTGCCAGCTCACCCCGTATAGGGGGCGACACTGAAGCTTTCTTT. Translated: CASSPRIGGDTEAFF. The chain employs TRBV18 and TRBJ1-1, with 7 nucleotides matching TRBD1. Germline lookup yields CDR1 KGHSH and CDR2 LQKENI. Trimming removed 3 bases from V and 3 bases from J; junction bases left unmatched: 7. The CDR3 is made up of 15 amino acids.

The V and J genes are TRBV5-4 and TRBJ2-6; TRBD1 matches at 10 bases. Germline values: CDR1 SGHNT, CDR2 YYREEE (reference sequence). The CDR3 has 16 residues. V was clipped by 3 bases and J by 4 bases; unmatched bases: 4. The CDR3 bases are TGTGCCAGCAGCTGGCGACAGGGGGCCGGGGCCAACGTCCTGACTTTC. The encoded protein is CASSWRQGAGANVLTF.

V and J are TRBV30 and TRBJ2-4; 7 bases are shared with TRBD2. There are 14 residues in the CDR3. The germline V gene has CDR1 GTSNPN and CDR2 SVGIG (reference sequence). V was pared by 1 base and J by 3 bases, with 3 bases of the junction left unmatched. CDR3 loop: CAWSEVAGKNIQYF. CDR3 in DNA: TGTGCCTGGAGTGAGGTAGCGGGCAAAAACATTCAGTACTTC.

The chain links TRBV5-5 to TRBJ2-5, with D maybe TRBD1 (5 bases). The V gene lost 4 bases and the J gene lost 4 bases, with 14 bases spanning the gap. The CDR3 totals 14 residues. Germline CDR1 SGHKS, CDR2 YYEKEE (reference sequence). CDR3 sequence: CASSGGRAGETQYF. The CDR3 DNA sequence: TGTGCCAGCAGCGGCGGCAGGGCAGGAGAGACCCAGTACTTC. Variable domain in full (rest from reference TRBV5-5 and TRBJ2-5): DAGVTQSPTHLIKTRGQQVTLRCSPISGHKSVSWYQQVLGQGPQFIFQYYEKEERGRGNFPDRFSARQFPNYSSELNVNALLLGDSALYLCASSGGRAGETQYFGPGTRLLVL.

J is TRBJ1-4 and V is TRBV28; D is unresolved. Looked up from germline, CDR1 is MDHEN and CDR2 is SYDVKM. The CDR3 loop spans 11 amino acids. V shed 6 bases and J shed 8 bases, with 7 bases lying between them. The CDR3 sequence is CASRYIEKLFF. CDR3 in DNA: TGTGCCAGCAGATATATAGAAAAACTGTTTTTT. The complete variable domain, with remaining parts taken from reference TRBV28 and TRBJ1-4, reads DVKVTQSSRYLVKRTGEKVFLECVQDMDHENMFWYRQDPGLGLRLIYFSYDVKMKEKGDIPEGYSVSREKKERFSLILESASTNQTSMYLCASRYIEKLFFGSGTQLSVL.

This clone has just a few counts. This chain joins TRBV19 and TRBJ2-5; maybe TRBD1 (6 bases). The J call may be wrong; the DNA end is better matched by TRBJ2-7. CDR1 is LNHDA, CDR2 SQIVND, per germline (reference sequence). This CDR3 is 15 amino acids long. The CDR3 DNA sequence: TGTGCCAGTAGTATCGGAACAGGGAGCTCCTACGAGCAGTACTTC. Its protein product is CASSIGTGSSYEQYF.

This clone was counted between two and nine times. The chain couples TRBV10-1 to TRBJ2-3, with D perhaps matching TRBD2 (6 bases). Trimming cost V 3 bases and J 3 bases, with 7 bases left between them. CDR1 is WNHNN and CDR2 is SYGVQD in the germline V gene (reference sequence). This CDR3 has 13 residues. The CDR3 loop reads CASSDGGTDTQYF. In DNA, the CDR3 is TGCGCCAGCAGTGACGGGGGTACAGATACGCAGTATTTT.

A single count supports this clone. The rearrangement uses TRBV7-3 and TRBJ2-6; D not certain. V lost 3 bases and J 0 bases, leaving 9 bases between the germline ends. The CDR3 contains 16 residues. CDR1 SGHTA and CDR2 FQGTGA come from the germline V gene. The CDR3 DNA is TGTGCCAGCAGCTTTACCTCAGGCTCTGGGGCCAACGTCCTGACTTTC. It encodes CASSFTSGSGANVLTF.

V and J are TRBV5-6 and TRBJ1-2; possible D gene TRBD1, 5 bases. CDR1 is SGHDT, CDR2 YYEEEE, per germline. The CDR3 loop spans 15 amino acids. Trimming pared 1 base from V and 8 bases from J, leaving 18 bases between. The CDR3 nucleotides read TGTGCCAGCAGCTTGTCGGGGCGGGGAAATAGCGGCTACACCTTC. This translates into CASSLSGRGNSGYTF.

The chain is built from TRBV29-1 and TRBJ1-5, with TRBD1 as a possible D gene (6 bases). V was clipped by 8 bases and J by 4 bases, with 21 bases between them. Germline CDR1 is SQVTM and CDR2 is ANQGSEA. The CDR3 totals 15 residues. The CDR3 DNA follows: TGCAGCAACGCCGACGGCAGGGGCTTAAATCAGCCCCAGCATTTT. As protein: CSNADGRGLNQPQHF.

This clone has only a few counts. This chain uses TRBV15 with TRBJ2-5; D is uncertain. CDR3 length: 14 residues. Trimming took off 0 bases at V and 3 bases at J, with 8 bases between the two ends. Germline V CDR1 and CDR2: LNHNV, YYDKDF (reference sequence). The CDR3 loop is CATSRDLTEETQYF. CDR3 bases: TGTGCCACCAGCAGAGATTTGACGGAAGAGACCCAGTACTTC.

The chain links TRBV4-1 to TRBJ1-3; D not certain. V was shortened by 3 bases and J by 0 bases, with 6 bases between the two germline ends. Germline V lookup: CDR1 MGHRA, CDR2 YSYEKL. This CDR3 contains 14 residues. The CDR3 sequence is CASSHLLSGNTIYF. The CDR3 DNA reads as TGCGCCAGCAGCCACCTGCTCTCTGGAAACACCATATATTTT.

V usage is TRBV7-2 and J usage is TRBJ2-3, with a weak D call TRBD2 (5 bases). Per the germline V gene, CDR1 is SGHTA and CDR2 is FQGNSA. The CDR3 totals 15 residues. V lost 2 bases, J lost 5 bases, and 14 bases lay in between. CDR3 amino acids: CASSLNGVVGDTQYF. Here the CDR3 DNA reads TGTGCCAGCAGCTTAAACGGGGTAGTAGGAGATACGCAGTATTTT.

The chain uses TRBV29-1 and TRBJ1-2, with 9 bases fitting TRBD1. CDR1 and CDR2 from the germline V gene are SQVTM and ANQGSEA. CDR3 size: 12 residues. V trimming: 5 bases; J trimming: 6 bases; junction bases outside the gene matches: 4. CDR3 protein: CSVFDRGNGYTF. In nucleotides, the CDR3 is TGCAGCGTTTTCGACAGGGGGAATGGCTACACCTTC.

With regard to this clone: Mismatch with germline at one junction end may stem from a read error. The CDR3 sequence is CASSSSGANVLTF. CDR3 nucleotides: TGTGCTAGCAGCAGCTCAGGGGCCAACGTCCTGACTTTC. The V and J genes are TRBV7-7 and TRBJ2-6; D call uncertain. This CDR3 spans 13 amino acids. Germline V gene lookup returns CDR1 SSHAT and CDR2 FNYEAQ (reference sequence).

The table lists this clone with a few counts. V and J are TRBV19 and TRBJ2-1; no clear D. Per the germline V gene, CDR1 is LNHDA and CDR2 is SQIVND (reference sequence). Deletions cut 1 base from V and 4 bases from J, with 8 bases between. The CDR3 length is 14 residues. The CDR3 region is CASSIGWDYNEQFF. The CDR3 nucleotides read TGTGCCAGTAGTATAGGGTGGGATTACAATGAGCAGTTCTTC.

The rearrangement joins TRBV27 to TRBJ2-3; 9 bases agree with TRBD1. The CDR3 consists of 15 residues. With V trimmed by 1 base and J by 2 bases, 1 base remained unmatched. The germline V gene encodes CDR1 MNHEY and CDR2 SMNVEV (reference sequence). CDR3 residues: CASSLWDRATDTQYF. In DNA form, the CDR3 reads TGTGCCAGCAGTTTATGGGACAGGGCCACAGATACGCAGTATTTT.

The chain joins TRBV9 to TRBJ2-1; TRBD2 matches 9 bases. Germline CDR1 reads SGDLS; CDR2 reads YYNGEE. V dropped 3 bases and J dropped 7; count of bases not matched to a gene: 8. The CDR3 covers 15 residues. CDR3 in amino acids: CASSESAGGKNEQFF. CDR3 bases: TGTGCCAGCAGCGAGTCAGCGGGGGGTAAGAATGAGCAGTTCTTC.

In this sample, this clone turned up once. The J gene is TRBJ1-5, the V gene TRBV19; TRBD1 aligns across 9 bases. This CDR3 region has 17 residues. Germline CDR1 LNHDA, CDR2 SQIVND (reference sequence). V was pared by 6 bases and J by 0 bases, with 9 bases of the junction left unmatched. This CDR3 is CASRDPTGGFSNQPQHF. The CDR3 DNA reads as TGTGCCAGTAGGGACCCCACAGGGGGCTTTAGCAATCAGCCCCAGCATTTT.